This entry lists 28 T cell receptor beta chains sequenced from one sample in a study of cytomegalovirus exposure and HLA in healthy donors. Primers included in the PCR were 60 Vbeta and 13 Jbeta primers. Produced via immunoSEQ multiplex PCR; TCRdb's table is partial and in-frame only. The data show around 150,000 clones, about 71% seen once. The sequencing sample was made of PBMCs. Every receptor here comes from a middle-aged woman in good health and CMV-seropositive.

This clone showed up just a few times. This chain joins TRBV7-2 and TRBJ1-1; 7 bases line up with TRBD1. CDR3 length: 13 amino acids. The germline CDR1 and CDR2 sequences are SGHTA and FQGNSA. V shed 3 bases and J 3 bases; nucleotides not matched to a gene: 1. The CDR3 reads CASSFGQDTEAFF. For the CDR3, the DNA is TGTGCCAGCAGCTTCGGACAGGACACTGAAGCTTTCTTT.

Points on this clone: Other DNA sequences within the sample encode an identical CDR3. This chain connects TRBV19 to TRBJ2-7; possibly TRBD2 for D (6 bases). V lost 4 bases to trimming and J lost 3 bases, with 13 bases between them. In germline, CDR1 is LNHDA, CDR2 SQIVND (reference sequence). The CDR3 runs 14 residues. This chain's CDR3 is CASSRDGSDYEQYF. CDR3 coding DNA: TGTGCCAGTAGTAGGGACGGGAGCGACTACGAGCAGTACTTC.

DNA of the CDR3: TGTGCCAGCAGAGAGCTCCGGAATTCACCCCTCCACTTT. This encodes CASRELRNSPLHF. The chain has TRBV11-2 and TRBJ1-6; unclear D gene. Trimming pared 6 bases from V and 7 bases from J, leaving 10 bases between. Germline V lookup: CDR1 SGHAT, CDR2 FQNNGV. This CDR3 is built from 13 residues.

V usage is TRBV27 and J usage is TRBJ2-7, with 7 bases lining up with TRBD1. Trimming cost V 6 bases and J 2 bases; bases outside gene matches: 7. Germline values: CDR1 MNHEY, CDR2 SMNVEV (reference sequence). The CDR3 consists of 14 residues. CDR3 protein: CASRRQGTTYEQYF. CDR3 in DNA: TGTGCCAGCAGACGACAGGGCACCACCTACGAGCAGTACTTC.

CDR3 residues: CASSPPGQGYTGELFF. CDR3 DNA sequence: TGTGCCAGCAGCCCTCCGGGACAGGGGTACACCGGGGAGCTGTTTTTT. The V and J genes are TRBV9 and TRBJ2-2; TRBD1 agrees at 10 bases. Trimming removed 4 bases from V and 3 bases from J; junction bases left unmatched: 6. The CDR3 totals 16 residues. Germline CDR1 and CDR2: SGDLS and YYNGEE.

This clone was observed a few times. The chain joins TRBV7-9 to TRBJ2-3, with 7 bases aligning to TRBD1. Germline V gene lookup returns CDR1 SEHNR and CDR2 FQNEAQ (reference sequence). The trim removed 5 bases at V and 4 bases at J, leaving 3 bases unmatched. CDR3 length equals 13 residues. CDR3 coding DNA: TGTGCCAGCAGCCCTAGGGGGCCAGATACGCAGTATTTT. This sequence encodes CASSPRGPDTQYF.

Only a few counts were recorded for this clone. The chain uses TRBV18 and TRBJ2-5; 7 bases line up with TRBD2. Germline CDR1 KGHSH, CDR2 LQKENI. J gave up 3 bases and V 0 bases, and 7 bases lay outside the gene matches. The CDR3 covers 16 residues. This CDR3 reads CASSPPTSWLEETQYF. DNA for the CDR3: TGTGCCAGCTCACCACCGACTAGCTGGTTGGAAGAGACCCAGTACTTC.

This chain links TRBV2 with TRBJ1-2; 9 bases agree with TRBD1. Germline-derived CDR1 and CDR2 are SNHLY and FYNNEI. V trimming: 6 bases; J trimming: 6 bases; junction bases outside the gene matches: 8. The CDR3 spans 14 residues. The CDR3 coding sequence is TGTGCCAGCAGATTACAGGGGGCAGTTAATGGCTACACCTTC. This encodes CASRLQGAVNGYTF.

The rearrangement joins TRBV28 to TRBJ1-4; 7 bases line up with TRBD1. With 5 bases clipped from V and 5 bases from J, the junction kept 5 bases outside the gene matches. This CDR3 has 14 residues. CDR1 is MDHEN and CDR2 is SYDVKM in the germline V gene. The CDR3 DNA follows: TGTGCCAGCAGTCCCGGACAGGAGAATGAAAAACTGTTTTTT. It yields the protein CASSPGQENEKLFF.

The rearrangement links TRBV15 to TRBJ1-2, with 7 bases lining up with TRBD1. The CDR3 loop spans 14 amino acids. Germline V lookup: CDR1 LNHNV, CDR2 YYDKDF (reference sequence). V was clipped by 3 bases and J by 8 bases; unmatched bases: 9. Here the CDR3 DNA reads TGTGCCACCAGCAGTCGTCTCACAGGGGACGGCTACACCTTC. Encoded protein: CATSSRLTGDGYTF.

V and J are TRBV7-2 and TRBJ2-1, with D possibly matching TRBD2 (6 bases). Trimming pared 5 bases from V and 8 bases from J, leaving 16 bases between. The CDR3 is 14 amino acids. The germline V gene encodes CDR1 SGHTA and CDR2 FQGNSA. CDR3: CASSANLGGYEQFF. The CDR3 nucleotides read TGTGCCAGCAGCGCAAACCTAGGAGGGTATGAGCAGTTCTTC.

The rearrangement uses TRBV6-5 and TRBJ1-3; 8 positions agree with TRBD1. Trimming took 6 bases from V and 3 from J; bases not matched to a gene: 7. The CDR3 totals 15 residues. Per the germline V gene, CDR1 is MNHEY and CDR2 is SVGAGI. DNA of the CDR3: TGTGCCAGCAGGCCCGCGGACAGGGTTGGAAACACCATATATTTT. Its protein product is CASRPADRVGNTIYF.

This clone was recorded a few times. J is TRBJ2-1 and V is TRBV4-3; 10 bases align to TRBD2. The CDR3 contains 17 residues. V trimming: 0 bases; J trimming: 8 bases; junction bases outside the gene matches: 10. Germline loops: CDR1 LGHNA, CDR2 YSLEER. CDR3 DNA sequence: TGCGCCAGCAGCCAAGATCGATACAGCGGGGGGGCCTATGAGCAGTTCTTC. Its translation: CASSQDRYSGGAYEQFF.

The V and J genes are TRBV18 and TRBJ2-2, with 10 bases aligning to TRBD1. CDR1 is KGHSH and CDR2 is LQKENI in the germline V gene. The J segment lost 6 bases and the V segment lost 2 bases, leaving 9 bases of the junction unmatched. The CDR3 covers 17 residues. In DNA form, the CDR3 reads TGTGCCAGCTCACCAAATGCCGGACAGGGGGGCGCCGGGGAGCTGTTTTTT. Residues: CASSPNAGQGGAGELFF.

V gene TRBV4-2 combines with J gene TRBJ1-4, with D possibly matching TRBD1 (6 bases). Germline CDR1 and CDR2: LGHNA and YNFKEQ. With 3 bases removed from V and 5 bases from J, the gap between germline ends came to 7 bases. This CDR3 spans 13 amino acids. As DNA, the CDR3 is TGTGCCAGCAGCCAGCAGGGGAATGAAAAACTGTTTTTT. Encoded protein: CASSQQGNEKLFF.

V usage is TRBV7-9 and J usage is TRBJ2-1; 7 bases align to TRBD1. CDR1 is SEHNR and CDR2 is FQNEAQ in the germline V gene (reference sequence). This CDR3 region has 13 residues. After removal of 5 bases from V and 8 bases from J, the junction contained 6 bases not matched to a gene. CDR3 DNA sequence: TGTGCCAGCAGCACCTCCACAGGGGATGAGCAGTTCTTC. This encodes CASSTSTGDEQFF.

This clone has just one count. This sequence joins TRBV29-1 and TRBJ2-1; 8 bases agree with TRBD2. CDR3 size: 11 residues. Germline V gives CDR1 SQVTM, CDR2 ANQGSEA. V lost 6 bases to trimming and J lost 10 bases; unmatched junction nucleotides: 5. The CDR3 DNA sequence: TGCAGCGTCCTGACTAGCGCGGAGCAGTTCTTC. It is translated as CSVLTSAEQFF.

This clone was detected only a few times. This chain links TRBV5-1 with TRBJ1-2; a weak D match, TRBD1 (6 bases). Per the germline V gene, CDR1 is SGHRS and CDR2 is YFSETQ. There are 14 residues in the CDR3. V was pared by 2 bases and J by 8 bases, with 16 bases between. CDR3 DNA sequence: TGCGCCAGCAGCTTAAACAGGGCTGCGGGCGGCTACACCTTC. Its translation is CASSLNRAAGGYTF.

This chain links TRBV4-2 with TRBJ1-3; D is ambiguous. CDR3 length: 17 residues. Germline CDR1 reads LGHNA; CDR2 reads YNFKEQ. V was shortened by 0 bases and J by 0 bases, with 12 bases between the two germline ends. CDR3 bases: TGTGCCAGCAGCCAAGAGGTTGGCCCAGACTCTGGAAACACCATATATTTT. Protein product: CASSQEVGPDSGNTIYF.

This chain uses TRBV2 with TRBJ1-5, with TRBD1 as a possible D gene (6 bases). This CDR3 is built from 14 residues. Trimming removed 10 bases from V and 0 bases from J, with 13 bases in between. Looked up from germline, CDR1 is SNHLY and CDR2 is FYNNEI. CDR3 protein: CATTGGDSNQPQHF. CDR3 bases: TGTGCCACCACGGGGGGCGATAGCAATCAGCCCCAGCATTTT.

The chain uses TRBV7-2 and TRBJ1-6; maybe TRBD1 (5 bases). Trimming shortened V by 1 base and J by 8 bases, and 12 bases separated the two germline ends. The germline V gene has CDR1 SGHTA and CDR2 FQGNSA. This CDR3 spans 15 amino acids. The CDR3 reads CASSLDPAGYSPLHF. CDR3 DNA: TGTGCCAGCAGCTTAGATCCCGCAGGGTATTCACCCCTCCACTTT.

This rearrangement joins TRBV6-6 to TRBJ2-2, with no clear D. CDR3 length: 12 residues. In germline, CDR1 is MNHNY, CDR2 SVGAGI (reference sequence). Deletions cut 6 bases from V and 8 bases from J, with 10 bases between. The CDR3 region has the DNA TGTGCCAGCAGCCTTCTAGGAGGGGAGCTGTTTTTT. Amino acid sequence: CASSLLGGELFF.

Worth noting for this clone: A junction end diverges from the germline sequence, so it may reflect a read error. The chain joins TRBV29-1 to TRBJ1-1, with 7 positions matching TRBD1. The CDR3 is made up of 14 amino acids. Germline CDR1 SQVTM, CDR2 ANQGSEA. The CDR3 reads CGVNPTGLYTEAFF. CDR3 nucleotides: TGCGGCGTAAATCCGACAGGGCTATACACTGAAGCTTTCTTT.

This chain connects TRBV28 to TRBJ2-6; 8 bases are shared with TRBD1. Germline V gives CDR1 MDHEN, CDR2 SYDVKM. CDR3 size: 17 residues. The ends lost 4 bases at V and 0 bases at J; junction bases unmatched: 5. Here the CDR3 DNA reads TGTGCCAGCAGTTCGACAGGGGTCCCCTCTGGGGCCAACGTCCTGACTTTC. Its protein product is CASSSTGVPSGANVLTF.

This clone has just a few counts. The chain employs TRBV6-1 and TRBJ2-7; D unresolved. This CDR3 comprises 12 residues. Trimming took off 6 bases at V and 7 bases at J, with 13 bases between the two ends. The germline CDR1 and CDR2 sequences are MNHNS and SASEGT. The CDR3 DNA is TGTGCCAGCAGGAGCCCCGGTAATGAGCAGTACTTC. This sequence encodes CASRSPGNEQYF.

This rearrangement joins TRBV7-6 to TRBJ2-5; TRBD2 is a possible D gene (5 bases). The germline V gene encodes CDR1 SGHVS and CDR2 FNYEAQ. The CDR3 length is 15 residues. Trimming left V 4 bases short and J 5 bases short, with 17 bases between. The DNA for the CDR3 is TGTGCCAGCAGCTCCATGGGCGGGTACTTCGAGACCCAGTACTTC. It is translated as CASSSMGGYFETQYF. The entire variable domain, with the rest obtained from reference TRBV7-6 and TRBJ2-5, is as follows: GAGVSQSPRYKVTKRGQDVALRCDPISGHVSLYWYRQALGQGPEFLTYFNYEAQQDKSGLPNDRFSAERPEGSISTLTIQRTEQRDSAMYRCASSSMGGYFETQYFGPGTRLLVL.

The J gene is TRBJ1-2, the V gene TRBV6-4; TRBD1 matches 9 bases. The CDR3 runs 15 residues. Unmatched junction bases numbered 7, after V lost 0 bases and J lost 8 bases. In germline, CDR1 is MRHNA, CDR2 SNTAGT. The CDR3 region is CASSDSKGQGIGYTF. DNA for the CDR3: TGTGCCAGCAGTGACTCTAAGGGACAGGGCATAGGCTACACCTTC.

V is TRBV2 and J is TRBJ2-7; D perhaps matches TRBD1 (5 bases). The CDR3 has 12 residues. Germline-derived CDR1 and CDR2 are SNHLY and FYNNEI. Trimming left V 4 bases short and J 4 bases short, with 8 bases between. CDR3: CASSGAGYEQYF. Written as DNA, the CDR3 is TGTGCCAGCAGTGGGGCAGGGTACGAGCAGTACTTC.